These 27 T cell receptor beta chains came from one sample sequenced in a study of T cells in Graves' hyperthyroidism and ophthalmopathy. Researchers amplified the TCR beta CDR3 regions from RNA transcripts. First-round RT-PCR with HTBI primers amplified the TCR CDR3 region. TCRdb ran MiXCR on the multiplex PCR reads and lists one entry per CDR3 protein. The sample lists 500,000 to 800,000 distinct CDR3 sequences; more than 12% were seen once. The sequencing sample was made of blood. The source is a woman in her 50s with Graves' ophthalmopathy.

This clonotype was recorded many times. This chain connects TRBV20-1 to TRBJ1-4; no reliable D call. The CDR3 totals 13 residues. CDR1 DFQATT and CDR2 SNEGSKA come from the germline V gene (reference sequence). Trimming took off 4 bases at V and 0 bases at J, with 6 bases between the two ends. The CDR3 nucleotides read TGCAGTGCTAAAGCTGCAACTAATGAAAAACTGTTTTTT. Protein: CSAKAATNEKLFF.

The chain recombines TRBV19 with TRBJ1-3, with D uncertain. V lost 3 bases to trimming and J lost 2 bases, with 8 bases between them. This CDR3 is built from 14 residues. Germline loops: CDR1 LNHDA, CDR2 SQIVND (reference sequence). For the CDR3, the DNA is TGTGCCAGTAGTATCCGAGGTCCTGGAAACACCATATATTTT. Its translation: CASSIRGPGNTIYF.

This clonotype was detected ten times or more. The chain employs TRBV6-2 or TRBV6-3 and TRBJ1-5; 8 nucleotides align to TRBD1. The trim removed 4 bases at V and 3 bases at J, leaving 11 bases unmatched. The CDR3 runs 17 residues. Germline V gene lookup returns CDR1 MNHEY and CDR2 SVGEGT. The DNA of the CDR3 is TGTGCCAGCAGTTCCCCAGGGACAGGAGTGTCCAATCAGCCCCAGCATTTT. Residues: CASSSPGTGVSNQPQHF.

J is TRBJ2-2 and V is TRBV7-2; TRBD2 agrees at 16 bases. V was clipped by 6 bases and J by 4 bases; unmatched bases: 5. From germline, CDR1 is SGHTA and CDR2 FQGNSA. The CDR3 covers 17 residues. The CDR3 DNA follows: TGTGCCAGCAGGGGGACTAGCGGGAGGGCGGGCACCGGGGAGCTGTTTTTT. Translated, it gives CASRGTSGRAGTGELFF.

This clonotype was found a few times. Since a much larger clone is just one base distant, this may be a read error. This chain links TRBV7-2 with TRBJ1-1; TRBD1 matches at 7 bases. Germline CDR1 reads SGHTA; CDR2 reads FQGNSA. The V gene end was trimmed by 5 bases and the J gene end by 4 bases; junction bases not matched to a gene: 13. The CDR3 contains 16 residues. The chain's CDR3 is CASSLQTRQGGTEAFF. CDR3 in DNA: TGTGCCAGCAGCCTCCAGACTAGACAGGGTGGCACTGAAGCTTTCTTT.

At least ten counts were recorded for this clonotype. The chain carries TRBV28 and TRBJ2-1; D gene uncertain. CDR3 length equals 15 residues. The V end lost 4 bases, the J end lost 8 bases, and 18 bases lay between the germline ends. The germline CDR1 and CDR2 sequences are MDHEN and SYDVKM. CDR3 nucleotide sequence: TGTGCCAGCAGTTCTCCGGAACGAACCCGTCATGAGCAGTTCTTC. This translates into CASSSPERTRHEQFF.

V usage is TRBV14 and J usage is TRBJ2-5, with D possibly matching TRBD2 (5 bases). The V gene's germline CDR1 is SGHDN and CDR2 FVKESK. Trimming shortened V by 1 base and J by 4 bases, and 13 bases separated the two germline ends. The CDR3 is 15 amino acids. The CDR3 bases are TGTGCCAGCAGCCAAGTAGGTTGGAGCGGAGAGACCCAGTACTTC. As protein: CASSQVGWSGETQYF.

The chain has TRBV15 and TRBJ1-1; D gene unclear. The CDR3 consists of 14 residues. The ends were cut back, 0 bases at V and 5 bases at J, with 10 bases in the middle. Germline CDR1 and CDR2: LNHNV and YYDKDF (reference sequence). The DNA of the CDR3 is TGTGCCACCAGCAGAGATCGAAGTCGAACTGAAGCTTTCTTT. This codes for CATSRDRSRTEAFF.

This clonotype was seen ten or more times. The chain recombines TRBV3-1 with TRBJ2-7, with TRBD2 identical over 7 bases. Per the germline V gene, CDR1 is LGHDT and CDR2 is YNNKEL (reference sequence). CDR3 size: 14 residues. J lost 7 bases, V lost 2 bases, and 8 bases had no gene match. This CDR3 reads CASSQFGRSGEQYF. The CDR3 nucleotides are TGTGCCAGCAGCCAATTCGGGAGGTCGGGGGAGCAGTACTTC.

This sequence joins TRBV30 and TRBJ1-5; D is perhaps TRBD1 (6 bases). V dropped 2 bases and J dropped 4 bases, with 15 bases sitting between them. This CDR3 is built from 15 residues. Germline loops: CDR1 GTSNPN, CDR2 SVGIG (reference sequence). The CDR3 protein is CAWSTRGGLNQPQHF. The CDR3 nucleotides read TGTGCCTGGAGTACACGGGGGGGGCTTAATCAGCCCCAGCATTTT.

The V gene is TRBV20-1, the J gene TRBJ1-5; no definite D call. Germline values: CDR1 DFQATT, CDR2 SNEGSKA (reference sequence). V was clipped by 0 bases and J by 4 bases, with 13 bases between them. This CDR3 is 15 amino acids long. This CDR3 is CSARDPRSDNQPQHF. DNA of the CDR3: TGCAGTGCTAGAGATCCCCGGTCAGATAATCAGCCCCAGCATTTT.

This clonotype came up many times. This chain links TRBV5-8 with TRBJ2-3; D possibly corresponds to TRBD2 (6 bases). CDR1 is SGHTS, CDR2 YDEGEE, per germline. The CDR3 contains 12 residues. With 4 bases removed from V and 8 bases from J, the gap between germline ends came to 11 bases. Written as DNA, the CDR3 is TGTGCCAGCAGCCGCCTCGGGGGTACGCAGTATTTT. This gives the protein CASSRLGGTQYF.

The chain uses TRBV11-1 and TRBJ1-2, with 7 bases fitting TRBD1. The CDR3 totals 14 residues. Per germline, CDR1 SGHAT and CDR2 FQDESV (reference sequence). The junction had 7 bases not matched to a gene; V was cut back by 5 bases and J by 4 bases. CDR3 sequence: CASSPDRSLYGYTF. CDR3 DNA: TGTGCCAGCAGCCCGGACAGGAGCCTCTATGGCTACACCTTC.

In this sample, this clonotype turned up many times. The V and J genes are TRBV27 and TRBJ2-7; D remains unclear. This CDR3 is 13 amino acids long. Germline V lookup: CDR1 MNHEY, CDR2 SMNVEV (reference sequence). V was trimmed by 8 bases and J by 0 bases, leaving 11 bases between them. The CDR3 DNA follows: TGTGCCAGCCTAGACCGAAGCTCCTACGAGCAGTACTTC. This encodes CASLDRSSYEQYF.

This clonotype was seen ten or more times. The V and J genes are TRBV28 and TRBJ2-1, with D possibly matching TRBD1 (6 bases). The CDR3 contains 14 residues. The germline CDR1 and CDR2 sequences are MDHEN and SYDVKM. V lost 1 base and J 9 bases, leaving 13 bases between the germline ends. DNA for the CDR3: TGTGCCAGCAGTTTATCCAGGGGTTTCGGTGAGCAGTTCTTC. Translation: CASSLSRGFGEQFF.

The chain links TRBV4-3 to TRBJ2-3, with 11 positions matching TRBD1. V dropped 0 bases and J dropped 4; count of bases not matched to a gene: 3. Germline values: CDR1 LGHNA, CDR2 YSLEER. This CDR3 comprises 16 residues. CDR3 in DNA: TGCGCCAGCAGCCAAGAGGGACAGGGGGGCGCAGATACGCAGTATTTT. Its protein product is CASSQEGQGGADTQYF.

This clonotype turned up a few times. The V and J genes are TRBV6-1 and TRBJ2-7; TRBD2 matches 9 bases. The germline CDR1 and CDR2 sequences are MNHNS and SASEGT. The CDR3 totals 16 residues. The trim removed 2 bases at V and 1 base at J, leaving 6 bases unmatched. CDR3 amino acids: CASSEHLAGESYEQYF. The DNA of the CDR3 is TGTGCCAGCAGTGAACATTTAGCGGGAGAGTCCTACGAGCAGTACTTC.

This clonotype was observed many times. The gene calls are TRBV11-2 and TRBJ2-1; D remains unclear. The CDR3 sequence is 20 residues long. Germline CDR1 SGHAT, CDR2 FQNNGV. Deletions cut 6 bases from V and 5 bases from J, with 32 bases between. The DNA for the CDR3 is TGTGCCAGCAGTGTAGCCGGGTATCCGATCCGTGCACTCAAACACAATGAGCAGTTCTTC. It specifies CASSVAGYPIRALKHNEQFF.

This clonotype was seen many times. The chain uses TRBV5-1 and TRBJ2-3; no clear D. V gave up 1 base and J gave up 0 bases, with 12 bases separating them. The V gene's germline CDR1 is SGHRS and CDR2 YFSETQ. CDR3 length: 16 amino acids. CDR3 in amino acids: CASSLLSTSSTDTQYF. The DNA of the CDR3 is TGCGCCAGCAGCTTGCTAAGCACCTCTAGCACAGATACGCAGTATTTT. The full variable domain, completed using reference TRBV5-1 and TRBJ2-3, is KAGVTQTPRYLIKTRGQQVTLSCSPISGHRSVSWYQQTPGQGLQFLFEYFSETQRNKGNFPGRFSGRQFSNSRSEMNVSTLELGDSALYLCASSLLSTSSTDTQYFGPGTRLTVL.

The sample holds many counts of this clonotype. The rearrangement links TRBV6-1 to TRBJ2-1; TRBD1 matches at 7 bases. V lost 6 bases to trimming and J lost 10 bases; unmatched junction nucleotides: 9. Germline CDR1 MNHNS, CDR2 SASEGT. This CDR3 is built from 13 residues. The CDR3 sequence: CASRADRVSEQFF. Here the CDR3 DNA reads TGTGCCAGCAGGGCCGACAGGGTCAGCGAGCAGTTCTTC.

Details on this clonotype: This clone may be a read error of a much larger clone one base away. The chain's CDR3 is CASSLGGLAEHTDTRYF. CDR3 DNA: TGTGCCAGCAGCTTAGGCGGGCTAGCGGAACACACAGATACGCGGTATTTT. The V call is TRBV7-9, the J call TRBJ2-3; 7 nucleotides agree with TRBD2. Germline V gives CDR1 SEHNR, CDR2 FQNEAQ (reference sequence). The CDR3 totals 17 residues.

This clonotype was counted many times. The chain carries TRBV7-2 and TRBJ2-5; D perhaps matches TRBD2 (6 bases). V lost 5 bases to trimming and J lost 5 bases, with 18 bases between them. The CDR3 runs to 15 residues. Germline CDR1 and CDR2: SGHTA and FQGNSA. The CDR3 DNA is TGTGCCAGCAGCACAAGTCGGGGGTCAGGGGAGACCCAGTACTTC. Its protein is CASSTSRGSGETQYF.

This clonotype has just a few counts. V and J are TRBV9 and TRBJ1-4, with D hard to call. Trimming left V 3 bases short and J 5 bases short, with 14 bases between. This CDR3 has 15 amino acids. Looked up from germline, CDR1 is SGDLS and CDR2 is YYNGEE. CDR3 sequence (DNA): TGTGCCAGCAGCGAGAGGTCCCTCCTAAATGAAAAACTGTTTTTT. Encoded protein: CASSERSLLNEKLFF.

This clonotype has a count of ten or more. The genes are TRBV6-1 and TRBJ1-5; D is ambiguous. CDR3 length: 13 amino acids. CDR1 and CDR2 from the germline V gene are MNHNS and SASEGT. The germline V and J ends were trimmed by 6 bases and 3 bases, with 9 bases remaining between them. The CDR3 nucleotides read TGTGCCAGCAGCCCCGGTAACAATCAGCCCCAGCATTTT. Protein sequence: CASSPGNNQPQHF.

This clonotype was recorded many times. The CDR3 region is CASSPRGQAEAFF. CDR3 nucleotides: TGTGCCAGCAGTCCTCGAGGGCAGGCTGAAGCTTTCTTT. The chain combines TRBV7-2 with TRBJ1-1; the D is unclear. V was pared by 6 bases and J by 6 bases, with 14 bases between. CDR1 is SGHTA, CDR2 FQGNSA, per germline. CDR3 length: 13 amino acids. The full variable domain, completed using reference TRBV7-2 and TRBJ1-1, is GAGVSQSPSNKVTEKGKDVELRCDPISGHTALYWYRQSLGQGLEFLIYFQGNSAPDKSGLPSDRFSAERTGGSVSTLTIQRTQQEDSAVYLCASSPRGQAEAFFGQGTRLTVV.

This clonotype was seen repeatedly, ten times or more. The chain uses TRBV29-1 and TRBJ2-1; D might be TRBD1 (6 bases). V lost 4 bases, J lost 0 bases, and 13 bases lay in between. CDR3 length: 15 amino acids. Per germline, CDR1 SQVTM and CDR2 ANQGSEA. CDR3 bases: TGCAGCGTTGGAGGGACATCGAGCTCCTACAATGAGCAGTTCTTC. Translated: CSVGGTSSSYNEQFF.

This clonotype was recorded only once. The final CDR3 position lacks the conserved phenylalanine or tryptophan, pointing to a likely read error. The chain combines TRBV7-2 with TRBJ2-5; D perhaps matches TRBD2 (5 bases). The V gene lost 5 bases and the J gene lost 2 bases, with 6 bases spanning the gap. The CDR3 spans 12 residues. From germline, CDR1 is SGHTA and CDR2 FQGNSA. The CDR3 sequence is CASSRTQETQYS. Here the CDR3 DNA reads TGTGCCAGCAGCCGGACTCAAGAGACCCAGTACTCC.